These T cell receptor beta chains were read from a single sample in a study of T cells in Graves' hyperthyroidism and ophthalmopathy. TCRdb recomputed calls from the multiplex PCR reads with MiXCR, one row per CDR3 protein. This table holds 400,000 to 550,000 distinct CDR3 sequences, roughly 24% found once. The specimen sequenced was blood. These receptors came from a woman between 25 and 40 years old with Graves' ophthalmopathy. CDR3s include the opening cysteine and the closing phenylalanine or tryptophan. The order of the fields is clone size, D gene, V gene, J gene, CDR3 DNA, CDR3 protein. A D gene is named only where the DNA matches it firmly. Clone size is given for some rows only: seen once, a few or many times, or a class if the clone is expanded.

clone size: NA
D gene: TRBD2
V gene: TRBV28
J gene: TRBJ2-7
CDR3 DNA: TGTGCCAGCAGTTTATGGGCTAGCGGGGGGGCCTGGAGCGAGCAGTACTTC
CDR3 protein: CASSLWASGGAWSEQYF

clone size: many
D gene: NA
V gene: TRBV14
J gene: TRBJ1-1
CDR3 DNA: TGTGCCAGCAGCAACACAGGACAGACTGAAGCTTTCTTT
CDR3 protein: CASSNTGQTEAFF

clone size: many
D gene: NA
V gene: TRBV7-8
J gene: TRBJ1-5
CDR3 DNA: TGTGCCAGCAGCTTTGAAGGGGCAGGGGTCGTTCAGCCCCAGCATTTT
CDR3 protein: CASSFEGAGVVQPQHF

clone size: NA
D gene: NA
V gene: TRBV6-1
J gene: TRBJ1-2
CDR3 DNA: TGTGCCAGCATAGATGGGGATGGCTACACCTTC
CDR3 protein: CASIDGDGYTF

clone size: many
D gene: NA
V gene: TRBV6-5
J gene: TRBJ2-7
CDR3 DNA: TGTGCCAGCGGCCGGGCCGATTCCTACGAGCAGTACTTC
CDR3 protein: CASGRADSYEQYF

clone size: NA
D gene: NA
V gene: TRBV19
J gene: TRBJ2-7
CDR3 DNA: TGTGCCAGTAGTATCTCCGGGGTCCACGAGCAGTACTTC
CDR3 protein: CASSISGVHEQYF

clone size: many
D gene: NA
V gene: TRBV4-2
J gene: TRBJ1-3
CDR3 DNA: TGTGCCAGCAGCCAAGAAGGGTTCGGAAACACCATATATTTT
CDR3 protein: CASSQEGFGNTIYF

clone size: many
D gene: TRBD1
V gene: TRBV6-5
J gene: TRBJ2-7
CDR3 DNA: TGTGCCAGCAGTTATCCCGGGGGACAGGGAATCCGGGAGCAGTACTTC
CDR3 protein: CASSYPGGQGIREQYF

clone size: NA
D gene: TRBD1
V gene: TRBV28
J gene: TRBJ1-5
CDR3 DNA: TGTGCCAGCAGTTTAAAACCTCAGACAGGGCGTCAGCCCCAGCATTTT
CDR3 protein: CASSLKPQTGRQPQHF

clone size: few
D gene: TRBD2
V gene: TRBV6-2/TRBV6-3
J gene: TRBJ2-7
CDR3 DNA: TGTGCCAGCAGTTCCGTTCTTAGCGGGAGAACCTACGAGCAGTACTTC
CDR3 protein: CASSSVLSGRTYEQYF

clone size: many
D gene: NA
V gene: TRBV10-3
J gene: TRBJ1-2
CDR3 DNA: TGTGCCATCAGTGAACAGGACTATGGCTACACCTTC
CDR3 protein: CAISEQDYGYTF